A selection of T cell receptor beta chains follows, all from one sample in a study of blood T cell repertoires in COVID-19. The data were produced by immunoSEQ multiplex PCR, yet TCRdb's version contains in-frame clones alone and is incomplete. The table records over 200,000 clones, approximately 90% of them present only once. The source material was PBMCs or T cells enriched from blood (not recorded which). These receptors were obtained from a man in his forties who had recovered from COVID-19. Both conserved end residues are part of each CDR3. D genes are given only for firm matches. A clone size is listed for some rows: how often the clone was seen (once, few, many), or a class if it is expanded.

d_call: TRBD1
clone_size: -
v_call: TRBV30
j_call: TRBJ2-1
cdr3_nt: TGTGCCGGGGACAGGGGATTTAAAAGTGAGCAGTTCTTC
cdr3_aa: CAGDRGFKSEQFF

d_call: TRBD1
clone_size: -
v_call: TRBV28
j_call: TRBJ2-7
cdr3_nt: TGTGCCAGCATTACGGACAGGGTCGTTACGAAGCAGTACTTC
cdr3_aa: CASITDRVVTKQYF

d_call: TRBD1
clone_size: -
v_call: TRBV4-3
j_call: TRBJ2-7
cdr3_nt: TGCGCCAGCAGCCAGGATAATACTCGGGACAGGGAGCAGTACTTC
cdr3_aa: CASSQDNTRDREQYF

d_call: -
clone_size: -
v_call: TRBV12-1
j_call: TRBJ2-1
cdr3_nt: TGTGCCAGCAGCCGCCAAGGACTAGCGGGCGAGCAGTTCTTC
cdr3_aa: CASSRQGLAGEQFF

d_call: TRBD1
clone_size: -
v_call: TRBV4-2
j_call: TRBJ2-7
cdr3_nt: TGTGCCAGCAGCCAAGCACTCCCGGGACAGGGGAGTTACGAGCAGTACTTC
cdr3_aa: CASSQALPGQGSYEQYF

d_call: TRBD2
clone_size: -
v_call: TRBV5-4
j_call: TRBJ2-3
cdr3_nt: TGTGCCAGCAGCTCACTAGCGGGGGGCGGCACAGATACGCAGTATTTT
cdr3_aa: CASSSLAGGGTDTQYF

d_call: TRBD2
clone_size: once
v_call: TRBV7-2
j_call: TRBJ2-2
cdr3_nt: TGTGCCAGCAGCCCCCAGAGGGGACTAGGCTACACCGGGGAGCTGTTTTTT
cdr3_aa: CASSPQRGLGYTGELFF

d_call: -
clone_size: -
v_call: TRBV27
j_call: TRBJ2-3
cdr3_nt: TGTGCCAGCAGTTCCCGTGGGCCAGGCCCCAGCACAGATACGCAGTATTTT
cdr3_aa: CASSSRGPGPSTDTQYF

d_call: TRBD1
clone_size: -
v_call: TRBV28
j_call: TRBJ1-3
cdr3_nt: TGTGCCAGCAGGGGGGCAGGGGGCTCCTACTCTGGAAACACCATATATTTT
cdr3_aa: CASRGAGGSYSGNTIYF

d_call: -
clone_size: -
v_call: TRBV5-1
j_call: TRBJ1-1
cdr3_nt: TGCGCCAGCAACTCTAGGGGGAATATGAACGGGCGGGAAGCTTTCTTT
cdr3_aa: CASNSRGNMNGREAFF

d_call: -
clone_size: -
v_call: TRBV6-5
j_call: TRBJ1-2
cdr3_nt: TGTGCCAGCAGTTATGGGGGGTACTATGGCTACACCTTC
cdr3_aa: CASSYGGYYGYTF

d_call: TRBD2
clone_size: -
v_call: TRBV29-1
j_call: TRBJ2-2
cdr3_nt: TGCAGCGTTGACCGCCTAGCGGGGGGAGGCGGGGAGCTGTTTTTT
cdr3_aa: CSVDRLAGGGGELFF

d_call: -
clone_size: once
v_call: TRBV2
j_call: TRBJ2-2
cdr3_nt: TGTGCCAGCAGTGTGAGGGTCACCGGGGAGCTGTTTTTT
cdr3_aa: CASSVRVTGELFF

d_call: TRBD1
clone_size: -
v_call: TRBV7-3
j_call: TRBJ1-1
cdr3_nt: TGTGCCAGCAGCTCCGGGACAGGGACAGAAAGAAAAGCTTTCTTT
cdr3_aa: CASSSGTGTERKAFF

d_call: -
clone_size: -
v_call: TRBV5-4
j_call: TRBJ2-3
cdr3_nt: TGTGCCAGCAGCTTGGCGGGCACAGATACGCAGTATTTT
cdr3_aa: CASSLAGTDTQYF

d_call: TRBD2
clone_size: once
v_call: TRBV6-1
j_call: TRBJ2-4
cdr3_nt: TGTGCCAGCAGTGAAGAGTGGACGGACTATGGATTCGGGGGGACGCTCGCCAAAAACATTCAGTACTTC
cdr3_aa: CASSEEWTDYGFGGTLAKNIQYF

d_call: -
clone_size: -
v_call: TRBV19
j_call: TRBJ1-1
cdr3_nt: TGTGCCAGTAGTGGACAAGTCAACACTGAAGCTTTCTTT
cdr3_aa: CASSGQVNTEAFF

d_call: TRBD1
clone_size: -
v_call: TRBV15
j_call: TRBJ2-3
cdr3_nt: TGTGCCACCAGCAAGGGGGACAGGGGTAATGCAGATACGCAGTATTTT
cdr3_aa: CATSKGDRGNADTQYF

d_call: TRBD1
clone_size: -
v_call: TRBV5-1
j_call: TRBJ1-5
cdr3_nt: TGCGCCAGCAGCTTGGGACAGGGGGCATATCAGCCCCAGCATTTT
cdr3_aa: CASSLGQGAYQPQHF

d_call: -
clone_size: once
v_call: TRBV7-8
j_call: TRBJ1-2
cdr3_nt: TGTGCCACCGAAGCGAACTATGGCTACACCTTC
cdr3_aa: CATEANYGYTF

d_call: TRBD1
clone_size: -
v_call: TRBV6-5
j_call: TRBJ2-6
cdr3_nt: TGTGCCAGCAGCCCCAGGGGGTCTGGGGCCAACGTCCTGACTTTC
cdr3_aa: CASSPRGSGANVLTF

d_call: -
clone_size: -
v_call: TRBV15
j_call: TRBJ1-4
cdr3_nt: TGTGCCACCAGCAGTATTGAACAGGCTAATGAAAAACTGTTTTTT
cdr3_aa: CATSSIEQANEKLFF

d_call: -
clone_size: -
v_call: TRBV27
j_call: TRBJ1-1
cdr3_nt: TGTGCCAGCAGGAGCACAGGGAACACTGAAGCTTTCTTT
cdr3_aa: CASRSTGNTEAFF

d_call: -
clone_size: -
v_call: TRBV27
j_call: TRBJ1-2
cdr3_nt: TGTGCCAGCACAAAATCGGGCAGGGAGGTTGGCTACACCTTC
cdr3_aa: CASTKSGREVGYTF

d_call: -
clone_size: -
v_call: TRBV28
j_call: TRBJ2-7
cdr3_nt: TGTGCCAGCAGTACTCCGGACTCCTGGTACTTC
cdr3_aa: CASSTPDSWYF

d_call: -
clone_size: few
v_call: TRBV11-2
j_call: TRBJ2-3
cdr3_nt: TGTGCCAGCAGCTTAGAGCTTAGCGATACGCAGTATTTT
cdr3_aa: CASSLELSDTQYF

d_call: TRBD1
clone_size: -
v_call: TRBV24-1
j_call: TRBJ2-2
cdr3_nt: TGTGCCACCAGTGATTTGACAGGGGGTACCGGGGAGCTGTTTTTT
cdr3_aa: CATSDLTGGTGELFF

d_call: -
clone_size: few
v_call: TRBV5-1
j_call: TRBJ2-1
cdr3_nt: TGCGCCAGCAGCTTGGGAACTAACAATGAGCAGTTCTTC
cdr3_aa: CASSLGTNNEQFF

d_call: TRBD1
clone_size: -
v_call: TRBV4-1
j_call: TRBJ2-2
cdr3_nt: TGCGCCAGCAGCCCCTCAGAGGGGACAGGCGGGGAGCTGTTTTTT
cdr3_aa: CASSPSEGTGGELFF

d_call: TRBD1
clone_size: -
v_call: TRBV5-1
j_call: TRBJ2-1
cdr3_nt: TGCGCCAGCAGCTCGACGACAGGGATTACCACTTATGAGCAGTTCTTC
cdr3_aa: CASSSTTGITTYEQFF

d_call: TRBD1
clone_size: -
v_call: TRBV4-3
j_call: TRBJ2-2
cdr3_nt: TGCGCCAGCAGCCCCGATACAGGGGTCACCGGGGAGCTGTTTTTT
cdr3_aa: CASSPDTGVTGELFF

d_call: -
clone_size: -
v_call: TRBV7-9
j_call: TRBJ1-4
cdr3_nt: TGTGCCAGCAGCGGGGGCAGGTCTAATGAAAAACTGTTTTTT
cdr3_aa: CASSGGRSNEKLFF

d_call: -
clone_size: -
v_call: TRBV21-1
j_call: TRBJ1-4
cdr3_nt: TGTGCCAGCAGCATCCCCGGGACAGGCCAGATCCAAAATGAAAAACTGTTTTTT
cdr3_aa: CASSIPGTGQIQNEKLFF

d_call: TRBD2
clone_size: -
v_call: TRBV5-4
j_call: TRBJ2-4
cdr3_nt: TGTGCCAGCAGCCAGATGGGACTAGCGGGCAACAAAAACATTCAGTACTTC
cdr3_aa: CASSQMGLAGNKNIQYF

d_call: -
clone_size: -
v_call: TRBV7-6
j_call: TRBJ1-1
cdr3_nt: TGTGCCACCGTTATAACAGGACCAAACACTGAAGCTTTCTTT
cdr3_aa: CATVITGPNTEAFF

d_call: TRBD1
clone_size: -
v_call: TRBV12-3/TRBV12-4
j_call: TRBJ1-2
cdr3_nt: TGTGCCAGCAGTATAACAGGGGGCCGGAGCTACACCTTC
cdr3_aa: CASSITGGRSYTF

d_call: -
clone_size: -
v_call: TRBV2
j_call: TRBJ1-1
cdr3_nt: TGTGCCAGCAGGGAGGCGGACAGGAACACTGAAGCTTTCTTT
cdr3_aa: CASREADRNTEAFF

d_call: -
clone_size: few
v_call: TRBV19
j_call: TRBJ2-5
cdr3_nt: TGTGCCAGTAGTACAGGTGGGGGCAGGGGCCAAGAGACCCAGTACTTC
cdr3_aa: CASSTGGGRGQETQYF

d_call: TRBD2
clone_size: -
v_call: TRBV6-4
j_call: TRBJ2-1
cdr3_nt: TGTGCCAGCAGTCCTATCGCCGGGACTAGCGGCCGTCGCGTGGAGCAGTTCTTC
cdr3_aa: CASSPIAGTSGRRVEQFF

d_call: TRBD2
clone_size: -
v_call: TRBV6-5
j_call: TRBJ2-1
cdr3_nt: TGTGCCAGCAGGGGGGCGGGAGGGCCGTACAATGAGCAGTTCTTC
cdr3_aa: CASRGAGGPYNEQFF

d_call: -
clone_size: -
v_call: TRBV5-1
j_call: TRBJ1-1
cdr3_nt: TGCGCCAGCACCCAGGAAGTAGTGAACACTGAAGCTTTCTTT
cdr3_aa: CASTQEVVNTEAFF

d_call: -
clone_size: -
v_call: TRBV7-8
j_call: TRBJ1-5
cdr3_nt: TGTGCCAGCAGCAAAGACAGTTCCAATCAGCCCCAGCATTTT
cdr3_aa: CASSKDSSNQPQHF

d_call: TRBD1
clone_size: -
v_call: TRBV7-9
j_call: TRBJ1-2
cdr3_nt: TGTGCCAGCAGCTTAGGCCCCGGGACAGGGGTTTATGGCTACACCTTC
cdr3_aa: CASSLGPGTGVYGYTF

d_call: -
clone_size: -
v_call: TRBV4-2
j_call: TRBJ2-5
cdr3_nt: TGTGCCAGCAGCCAAGATCGGGAGAGGGGAGCACCCACAGAGACCCAGTACTTC
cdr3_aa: CASSQDRERGAPTETQYF

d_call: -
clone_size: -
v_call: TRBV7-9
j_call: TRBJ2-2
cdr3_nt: TGTGCCAGCAGCACCAGGAACAGGGAGCTGTTTTTT
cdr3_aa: CASSTRNRELFF

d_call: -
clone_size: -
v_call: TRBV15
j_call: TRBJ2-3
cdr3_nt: TGTGCCACCAGCAGAGCCGAGAACCAGGGATTTGGGCAGTATTTT
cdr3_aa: CATSRAENQGFGQYF

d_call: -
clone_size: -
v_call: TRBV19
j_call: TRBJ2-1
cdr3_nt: TGTGCCAGTAGTATCAGCCTTGTTGCGGCCTATTACAATGAGCAGTTCTTC
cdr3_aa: CASSISLVAAYYNEQFF

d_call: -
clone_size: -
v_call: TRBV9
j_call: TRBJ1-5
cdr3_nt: TGCGAGGGGGGGCCCAATCAGCCCCAGCATTTT
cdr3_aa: CEGGPNQPQHF

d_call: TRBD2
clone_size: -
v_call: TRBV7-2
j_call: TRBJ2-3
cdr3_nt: TGTGCCAGCAACCCCCGGGGTAGCGGGAGAATCCCAGATACGCAGTATTTT
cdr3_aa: CASNPRGSGRIPDTQYF

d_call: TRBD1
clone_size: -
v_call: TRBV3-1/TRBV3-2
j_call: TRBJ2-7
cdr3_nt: TGTGCCAGCAGCTTACCGGGACAGGGGCTCTACGAGCAGTACTTC
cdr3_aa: CASSLPGQGLYEQYF

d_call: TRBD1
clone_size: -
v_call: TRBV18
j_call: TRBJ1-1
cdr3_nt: TGTGCCAGCTCATCCCAGCAGGGGGGAGAAGGCACTGAAGCTTTCTTT
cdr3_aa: CASSSQQGGEGTEAFF

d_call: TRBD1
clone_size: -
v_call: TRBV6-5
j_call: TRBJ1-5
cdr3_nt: TGTGCCAGCAGTACCGGGACAGGGTACAATCAGCCCCAGCATTTT
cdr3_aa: CASSTGTGYNQPQHF

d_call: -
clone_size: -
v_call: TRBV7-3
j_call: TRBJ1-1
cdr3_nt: TGTGCCAGCAGCTTAGGTGCGCGAGGGAACACTGAAGCTTTCTTT
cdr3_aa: CASSLGARGNTEAFF

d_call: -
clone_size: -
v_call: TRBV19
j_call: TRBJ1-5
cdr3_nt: TGTGCCAGCGCGGGGGATAGCAATCAGCCCCAGCATTTT
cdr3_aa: CASAGDSNQPQHF

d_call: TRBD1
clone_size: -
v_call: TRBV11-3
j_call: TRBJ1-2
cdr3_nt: TGTGCCAGCAGCCCCCGGACAGGGAACTATGGCTACACCTTC
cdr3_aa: CASSPRTGNYGYTF

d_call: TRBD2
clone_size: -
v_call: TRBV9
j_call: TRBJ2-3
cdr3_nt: TGTGCCAGCAGCGGGACTAGCGGGAGTGTCGGCACAGATACGCAGTATTTT
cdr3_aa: CASSGTSGSVGTDTQYF

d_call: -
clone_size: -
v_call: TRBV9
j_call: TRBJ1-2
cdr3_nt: TGTGCCAGCAGCGTAGTAGGGGCAGGGTCTCTTGGCTACACCTTC
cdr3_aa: CASSVVGAGSLGYTF

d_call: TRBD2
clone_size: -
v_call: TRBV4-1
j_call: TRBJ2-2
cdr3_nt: TGCGCCAGCAGCCAAGATCTAGCGGGGGTGAACACCGGGGAGCTGTTTTTT
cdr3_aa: CASSQDLAGVNTGELFF